These 3 T cell receptor beta chains were sequenced from one sample in a study of cytomegalovirus exposure and HLA in healthy donors. The repertoire was sequenced with immunoSEQ multiplex PCR; TCRdb's copy has only in-frame clones and lacks some. The data hold almost 200,000 clones, with about 81% observed a single time. The sequenced sample was PBMCs. These receptors were obtained from a woman aged 25 to 39 in good health and CMV-seronegative.

The chain recombines TRBV14 with TRBJ2-1; the match to TRBD2 covers 8 bases. The germline gives CDR1 SGHDN, CDR2 FVKESK. This CDR3 has 19 amino acids. The V and J ends lost 3 bases and 4 bases, in that order; junction bases with no gene match: 17. The DNA for the CDR3 is TGTGCCAGCAGCCACCCCGAGCGGGGGCCCCCACGTTGTTACAATGAGCAGTTCTTC. Translation gives CASSHPERGPPRCYNEQFF.

The CDR3 reads CASSDRTGAPHEQYF. The CDR3 DNA is TGTGCCAGCAGTGACAGGACAGGAGCCCCCCACGAGCAGTACTTC. The chain employs TRBV2 and TRBJ2-7, with 7 bases that match TRBD1. V lost 3 bases, J lost 5 bases, and 10 bases stayed unmatched. This CDR3 spans 15 amino acids. Germline assignment: CDR1 SNHLY and CDR2 FYNNEI.

The V gene is TRBV29-1, the J gene TRBJ2-3; D remains unclear. V was clipped by 3 bases and J by 5 bases, with 15 bases between them. CDR1 is SQVTM, CDR2 ANQGSEA, per germline. The CDR3 contains 14 residues. The CDR3 sequence: CSVDKPAKGDTQYF. CDR3 bases: TGCAGCGTTGATAAGCCAGCGAAAGGAGATACGCAGTATTTT.